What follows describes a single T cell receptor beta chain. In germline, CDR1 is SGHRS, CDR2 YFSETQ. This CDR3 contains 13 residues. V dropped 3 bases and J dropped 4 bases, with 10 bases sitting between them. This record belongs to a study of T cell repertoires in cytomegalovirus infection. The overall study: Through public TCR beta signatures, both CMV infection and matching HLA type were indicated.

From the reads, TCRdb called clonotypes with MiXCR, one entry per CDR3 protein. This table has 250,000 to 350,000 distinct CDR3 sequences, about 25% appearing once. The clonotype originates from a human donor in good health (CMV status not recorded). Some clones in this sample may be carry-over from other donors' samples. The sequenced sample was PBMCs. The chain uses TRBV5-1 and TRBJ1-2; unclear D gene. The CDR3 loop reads CASSYTKTYGYTF. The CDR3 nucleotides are TGCGCCAGCAGCTATACAAAAACCTATGGCTACACCTTC.